Below, 11 T cell receptor beta chains from the same sample are listed, as sequenced in a study of T cell repertoires in cytomegalovirus infection. These receptors' antigens are unknown. TCRdb fed the reads into MiXCR, producing one record per CDR3 protein. The table has around 900,000 distinct CDR3 sequences, roughly 31% seen once. The sequenced sample was cultured CD8+ T cells from PBMCs, obtained from culture after CMV antigen stimulation. These receptors were collected from a human donor in good health (CMV status not recorded). Some clones in this sample may be carry-over from other donors' samples.

This clonotype has a single count. The chain links TRBV19 to TRBJ1-5; D not certain. Germline CDR1 LNHDA, CDR2 SQIVND (reference sequence). With 1 base removed from V and 4 bases from J, the gap between germline ends came to 8 bases. The CDR3 contains 14 residues. The DNA for the CDR3 is TGTGCCAGTAGTATAGCGAGTTTTAATCAGCCCCAGCATTTT. Amino acids: CASSIASFNQPQHF.

A few counts support this clonotype. CDR3 sequence reads: CASSYPGGTETQYF. For the CDR3, the DNA is TGTGCCAGCAGTTACCCCGGGGGAACAGAGACCCAGTACTTC. The chain joins TRBV6-5 to TRBJ2-5; perhaps TRBD2 as D (6 bases). In germline, CDR1 is MNHEY, CDR2 SVGAGI. V lost 2 bases and J 4 bases, leaving 11 bases between the germline ends. The CDR3 loop spans 14 amino acids.

The rearrangement links TRBV19 to TRBJ2-2, with 10 bases fitting TRBD2. The junction had 3 bases not matched to a gene; V was cut back by 3 bases and J by 5 bases. Germline V lookup: CDR1 LNHDA, CDR2 SQIVND (reference sequence). The CDR3 runs 15 residues. The CDR3, as DNA: TGTGCCAGTAGTATGCTAGCGGGGGTAACCGGGGAGCTGTTTTTT. This encodes CASSMLAGVTGELFF.

V and J are TRBV5-1 and TRBJ1-1, with a tentative D call TRBD1 (5 bases). Trimming stripped 0 bases from V and 1 base from J, with 13 bases between. Germline CDR1 and CDR2: SGHRS and YFSETQ. The CDR3 is 16 amino acids. Here the CDR3 reads CASSLGGMGQNTEAFF. In DNA form, the CDR3 reads TGCGCCAGCAGCTTGGGGGGTATGGGGCAGAACACTGAAGCTTTCTTT.

The chain uses TRBV4-1 and TRBJ2-2, with 11 bases identical to TRBD2. The CDR3 covers 17 residues. From germline, CDR1 is MGHRA and CDR2 YSYEKL. Trimming removed 3 bases from V and 4 bases from J; junction bases left unmatched: 7. The CDR3, as DNA: TGCGCCAGCAGCCAGTTGGGGCTAGCGGGGGGCACCGGGGAGCTGTTTTTT. Residues: CASSQLGLAGGTGELFF.

Here the CDR3 DNA reads TGTGCCAGCAGCTTGGAAGGGGCAGGGGAGCAGTACGTC. Translating gives CASSLEGAGEQYV. The V and J genes are TRBV5-8 and TRBJ2-7; possible D gene TRBD1, 5 bases. The length of the CDR3 is 13 residues. Trimming removed 0 bases from V and 7 bases from J, with 11 bases in between. Germline CDR1 SGHTS, CDR2 YDEGEE.

This clonotype was detected only once. The chain joins TRBV7-9 to TRBJ2-2; TRBD2 agrees at 11 bases. Trimming cost V 2 bases and J 4 bases; bases outside gene matches: 3. Germline V gives CDR1 SEHNR, CDR2 FQNEAQ (reference sequence). The CDR3 runs 16 residues. In nucleotides, the CDR3 is TGTGCCAGCAGCTTAAGGACTAGCGGGTTCACCGGGGAGCTGTTTTTT. Its protein product is CASSLRTSGFTGELFF.

The gene calls are TRBV6-5 and TRBJ2-5; 8 bases line up with TRBD2. Germline values: CDR1 MNHEY, CDR2 SVGAGI. This CDR3 spans 15 amino acids. J gave up 5 bases and V 2 bases, and 7 bases lay outside the gene matches. CDR3: CASSYDSGGTETQYF. DNA of the CDR3: TGTGCCAGCAGTTACGACAGCGGGGGAACGGAGACCCAGTACTTC.

This clonotype was detected once. V gene TRBV2 combines with J gene TRBJ2-3; 9 nucleotides align to TRBD2. The ends lost 6 bases at V and 1 base at J; junction bases unmatched: 11. This CDR3 is 17 amino acids long. Germline V gene lookup returns CDR1 SNHLY and CDR2 FYNNEI. CDR3 protein: CASSVPGTSKRTDTQYF. CDR3 DNA: TGTGCCAGCAGCGTACCCGGGACTAGCAAACGCACAGATACGCAGTATTTT.

The V and J genes are TRBV7-8 and TRBJ1-5, with D perhaps TRBD1 (5 bases). The CDR3 extends over 16 amino acids. Germline lookup yields CDR1 SGHVS and CDR2 FQNEAQ. The V end was cut by 1 base, the J end by 3 bases, with 13 bases between. The CDR3 region is CASSLGHRTSNQPQHF. CDR3 sequence (DNA): TGTGCCAGCAGCTTAGGTCACAGGACTTCCAATCAGCCCCAGCATTTT. Drawing the rest from reference TRBV7-8 and TRBJ1-5, the complete variable domain is GAGVSQSPRYKVAKRGQDVALRCDPISGHVSLFWYQQALGQGPEFLTYFQNEAQLDKSGLPSDRFFAERPEGSVSTLKIQRTQQEDSAVYLCASSLGHRTSNQPQHFGDGTRLSIL.

The V call is TRBV6-5, the J call TRBJ1-1, with D perhaps TRBD1 (5 bases). The CDR3 sequence is 14 residues long. V shed 6 bases and J shed 1 base, with 12 bases lying between them. CDR1 is MNHEY and CDR2 is SVGAGI in the germline V gene. DNA for the CDR3: TGTGCCAGCAGCACTGGGGCCGGGAACACTGAAGCTTTCTTT. Amino acid sequence: CASSTGAGNTEAFF.